This T cell receptor beta chain was sequenced for a study of T cell changes during pregnancy in multiple sclerosis. Sequenced by immunoSEQ multiplex PCR; TCRdb stores in-frame clones only, minus some. The repertoire holds under 90,000 clones, with around 92% as singletons. V gave up 6 bases and J gave up 4 bases; unmatched junction bases: 5. The CDR3 length is 14 residues. From germline, CDR1 is PRHDT and CDR2 FYEKMQ (reference sequence). Sample: peripheral blood, taken in the second trimester of pregnancy. V and J are TRBV13 and TRBJ2-7; 11 nucleotides agree with TRBD2. This TCR derives from a female donor in good health, enrolled as a control in a pregnancy study. In nucleotides, the CDR3 is TGTGCCAGCAGGCCGGGACTAGCGGCTTACGAGCAGTACTTC. This encodes CASRPGLAAYEQYF. The full variable domain, its missing parts supplied by reference TRBV13 and TRBJ2-7, is AAGVIQSPRHLIKEKRETATLKCYPIPRHDTVYWYQQGPGQDPQFLISFYEKMQSDKGSIPDRFSAQQFSDYHSELNMSSLELGDSALYFCASRPGLAAYEQYFGPGTRLTVT.